Included here is one T cell receptor beta chain sequence, with context. TCRdb's copy holds only in-frame clones and misses some; the assay was immunoSEQ multiplex PCR. The data show fewer than 60,000 clones, around 80% seen once. Germline V gene data show CDR1 as KGHSH and CDR2 as LQKENI. The CDR3 covers 14 residues. J was trimmed by 4 bases and V by 6 bases; bases with no gene match: 5. The record originates from a study of blood T cell repertoires in COVID-19. The sequence was obtained from a human donor in a cohort sampled during active COVID-19. The chain joins TRBV18 to TRBJ1-5; the match to TRBD1 covers 8 bases. The sequenced sample consisted of peripheral blood. The DNA for the CDR3 is TGTGCCAGCTCGGGAGGACAGGGTAATCAGCCCCAGCATTTT. Its translation is CASSGGQGNQPQHF.